This T cell receptor beta chain was profiled in a study of cytomegalovirus exposure and HLA in healthy donors. About the study: In an early release, HLA-typed donors contributed roughly 85 million unique TCR sequences.

Germline V gives CDR1 SGHTA, CDR2 FQGTGA. J was trimmed by 6 bases and V by 0 bases; bases with no gene match: 5. This CDR3 has 16 residues. With 60 Vbeta and 13 Jbeta primers, the PCR was carried out. Assay: immunoSEQ multiplex PCR; the TCRdb copy retains only in-frame clones and omits some. Of 150,000 to 200,000 clones in the sample, 75% to 90% were seen once. A word on this clone: Its target is unknown.

The study, taken as a whole, reports: Donors belonging to an Asian-associated ancestry cluster reportedly showed fewer N-insertions in productive TCRs than the approximately 680-donor mean, according to what a later analysis found. TCR sequences were mostly rare, though some public TCRs occurred in many donors. As confirmed in vitro, a few CMV-associated chains were specific for CMV antigens.

The rearrangement joins TRBV7-3 to TRBJ2-2; 9 nucleotides match TRBD2. Source material: PBMCs. The sequence derives from a boy aged 5 to 17 in good health and CMV-seronegative. This chain's CDR3 is CASSLTWRGGPGELFF. Written as DNA, the CDR3 is TGTGCCAGCAGCTTAACATGGCGGGGGGGCCCCGGGGAGCTGTTTTTT.